Listed here are 2 T cell receptor beta chains from one sample, sequenced in a study of T cell responses to AZD1222 COVID-19 vaccine. Clones were sequenced by immunoSEQ multiplex PCR, and TCRdb holds only the in-frame ones, with some missing. This sample has over 150,000 clones, with about 87% found just once. Specimen: peripheral blood, collected on day 0 of AZD1222 vaccination. The origin of the receptors is an adult in good health.

The chain couples TRBV5-1 to TRBJ1-2; no clear D. Trimming stripped 1 base from V and 0 bases from J, with 7 bases between. The germline CDR1 and CDR2 sequences are SGHRS and YFSETQ. CDR3 length: 14 residues. CDR3 DNA sequence: TGCGCCAGCAGCTTGTCCAGAACTAACTATGGCTACACCTTC. Translated, it gives CASSLSRTNYGYTF. Based on the CDR3 plus reference TRBV5-1 and TRBJ1-2, the full variable domain is KAGVTQTPRYLIKTRGQQVTLSCSPISGHRSVSWYQQTPGQGLQFLFEYFSETQRNKGNFPGRFSGRQFSNSRSEMNVSTLELGDSALYLCASSLSRTNYGYTFGSGTRLTVV.

The chain employs TRBV7-2 and TRBJ2-5; TRBD2 matches 15 bases. The CDR3 contains 19 residues. The V segment lost 5 bases and the J segment 5 bases; nucleotides outside the gene matches: 15. Per germline, CDR1 SGHTA and CDR2 FQGNSA. The CDR3 protein is CASSHQPWTSGGAWETQYF. The CDR3 coding sequence is TGTGCCAGCAGCCATCAACCCTGGACTAGCGGGGGGGCCTGGGAGACCCAGTACTTC.